This entry lists 21 T cell receptor beta chains sequenced from one sample in a study of CD8+CD57+ T cells in acquired aplastic anemia (dated by TCRdb to between 2017 and 2018). Expansion of CD8+CD57+ cells had been shown by flow cytometry in the patients chosen for sequencing. Sequencing relied on an Illumina HiSeq 2000. TCR beta VDJ combination and CDR3 sequence profiling used genomic DNA as the template. TCRdb reanalyzed the raw reads on its own, using fastp at Q25 for trimming and MiXCR for clone calling, and kept in-frame beta chains. Here each entry gathers all rows of one CDR3 protein and keeps the most common genes and DNA. The sample records 170,000 or so distinct CDR3 sequences, around 63% of which are singletons. The top ten hold approximately 46% of the sample. The source material was sorted CD4+, CD8+, or CD8+CD57+ T cells (not recorded which) from PBMCs. The receptors were gathered from a human donor with aplastic anemia.

This clonotype appeared once. The chain recombines TRBV7-9 with TRBJ2-7, with D tentatively TRBD2 (5 bases). Germline assignment: CDR1 SEHNR and CDR2 FQNEAQ (reference sequence). The CDR3 consists of 15 residues. V was clipped by 5 bases and J by 4 bases, with 18 bases between them. The DNA for the CDR3 is TGTGCCAGCAGCCCAAATTGGGGAGCCTCTTACGAGCAGTACTTC. Its protein product is CASSPNWGASYEQYF.

This clonotype was seen many times. The chain joins TRBV6-1 to TRBJ2-7; 9 bases are a match to TRBD1. The V segment lost 5 bases and the J segment 2 bases; nucleotides outside the gene matches: 10. Per germline, CDR1 MNHNS and CDR2 SASEGT. The CDR3 contains 16 residues. The CDR3 region is CASSRVGTGSTYEQYF. The CDR3 DNA is TGTGCCAGCAGTCGAGTGGGGACAGGGAGCACCTACGAGCAGTACTTC.

This clonotype has a count of ten or more. One end of the junction is discordant with germline, which a read error may explain. The chain uses TRBV7-4 and TRBJ2-1; 9 nucleotides match TRBD1. The germline CDR1 and CDR2 sequences are SGHVT and SQSDAQ. This CDR3 is 13 amino acids long. CDR3 region: CASSPQGAHEQFF. In DNA form, the CDR3 reads TGTGCCAGCAGCCCACAGGGGGCTCATGAACAGTTCTTC.

This chain connects TRBV10-2 to TRBJ2-7; D possibly corresponds to TRBD1 (6 bases). This CDR3 has 15 residues. Germline values: CDR1 WSHSY, CDR2 SAAADI. Trimming took 6 bases from V and 1 from J, leaving 16 bases between them. The CDR3 nucleotides are TGCGCCAGCAGCTTTTGGGGGCGGGCGTCCTACGAGCAGTACTTC. Its translation is CASSFWGRASYEQYF.

This chain links TRBV24-1 with TRBJ2-7, with 10 bases aligning to TRBD1. J gave up 2 bases and V 6 bases, and 9 bases lay outside the gene matches. Germline V CDR1 and CDR2: KGHDR, SFDVKD. This CDR3 is 16 amino acids long. CDR3 loop: CATSPNPGQGTYEQYF. CDR3 nucleotide sequence: TGTGCCACCAGTCCTAACCCGGGACAGGGGACCTACGAGCAGTACTTC.

This clonotype has ten or more counts. The rearrangement links TRBV29-1 to TRBJ2-1; D remains ambiguous. CDR3 length: 13 amino acids. Trimming removed 2 bases from V and 0 bases from J, with 5 bases in between. Germline lookup yields CDR1 SQVTM and CDR2 ANQGSEA. CDR3 amino acids: CSVERASYNEQFF. CDR3 nucleotide sequence: TGCAGCGTTGAACGGGCCTCCTACAATGAGCAGTTCTTC.

The rearrangement joins TRBV27 to TRBJ1-4; tentatively, D is TRBD1 (6 bases). Between the trimmed V and J ends, which lost 0 bases and 1 base, there was a span of 9 bases. Per the germline V gene, CDR1 is MNHEY and CDR2 is SMNVEV (reference sequence). The length of the CDR3 is 16 residues. The CDR3 DNA is TGTGCCAGCAGTTTATCGGGGGCGCAAACTAATGAAAAACTGTTTTTT. Amino acid sequence: CASSLSGAQTNEKLFF.

The chain joins TRBV7-2 to TRBJ1-6; D possibly corresponds to TRBD1 (5 bases). V dropped 5 bases and J dropped 10 bases, with 18 bases sitting between them. The CDR3 runs to 15 residues. Germline CDR1 reads SGHTA; CDR2 reads FQGNSA. CDR3: CASSQMGGSGSPLHF. CDR3 bases: TGTGCCAGCAGCCAAATGGGGGGTAGCGGATCACCCCTCCACTTT.

The rearrangement uses TRBV2 and TRBJ1-2, with a possible D match to TRBD1 (5 bases). The CDR3 totals 14 residues. V was clipped by 4 bases and J by 8 bases, with 17 bases between them. Per the germline V gene, CDR1 is SNHLY and CDR2 is FYNNEI. The CDR3 loop reads CASSGIIGGTGYTF. CDR3 in DNA: TGTGCCAGCAGTGGAATAATCGGGGGAACGGGCTACACCTTC.

The chain has TRBV7-3 and TRBJ2-6; no clear D gene. Trimming removed 2 bases from V and 0 bases from J, with 5 bases in between. The germline V gene encodes CDR1 SGHTA and CDR2 FQGTGA. The CDR3 covers 15 residues. The CDR3 sequence is CASSLGSSGANVLTF. The DNA of the CDR3 is TGTGCCAGCAGCTTAGGATCCTCTGGGGCCAACGTCCTGACTTTC.

The rearrangement uses TRBV5-6 and TRBJ2-7; the match to TRBD1 covers 9 bases. J lost 6 bases, V lost 5 bases, and 3 bases had no gene match. Germline V gives CDR1 SGHDT, CDR2 YYEEEE. This CDR3 has 12 residues. CDR3 DNA: TGTGCCAGCAGTTCACAGGGGGCCGAGCAGTACTTC. It translates to CASSSQGAEQYF.

The chain employs TRBV24-1 and TRBJ1-2; TRBD1 matches 10 bases. From germline, CDR1 is KGHDR and CDR2 SFDVKD. The length of the CDR3 is 14 residues. Losses at the gene ends were 4 bases for V and 9 bases for J; bases not matched to a gene: 7. The CDR3 spells CATSEDRGQRSYTF. The CDR3 nucleotides read TGTGCCACCAGTGAAGACAGGGGGCAACGGAGCTACACCTTC.

V usage is TRBV19 and J usage is TRBJ2-6, with D hard to call. The CDR3 length is 14 residues. V was clipped by 6 bases and J by 0 bases, with 6 bases between them. Germline V gene lookup returns CDR1 LNHDA and CDR2 SQIVND (reference sequence). Here the CDR3 DNA reads TGTGCCAGTAGCTCAGGCTCTGGGGCCAACGTCCTGACTTTC. Translation: CASSSGSGANVLTF.

The chain couples TRBV10-2 to TRBJ1-1, with D unresolved. Germline V lookup: CDR1 WSHSY, CDR2 SAAADI. CDR3 length: 14 amino acids. V shed 6 bases and J shed 2 bases, with 13 bases lying between them. The DNA of the CDR3 is TGCGCCAGCAGCCCTCCAGACGGAAACACTGAAGCTTTCTTT. This sequence encodes CASSPPDGNTEAFF.

This clonotype showed up just a few times. The rearrangement uses TRBV4-2 and TRBJ2-7; 7 bases are a match to TRBD2. CDR1 is LGHNA and CDR2 is YNFKEQ in the germline V gene. This CDR3 comprises 15 residues. J lost 2 bases, V lost 0 bases, and 4 bases had no gene match. CDR3 nucleotides: TGTGCCAGCAGCCAAGAAGTCGGGGGGACCTACGAGCAGTACTTC. Its translation is CASSQEVGGTYEQYF.

The chain uses TRBV24-1 and TRBJ2-2; 7 bases match TRBD1. The CDR3 loop spans 14 amino acids. Germline loops: CDR1 KGHDR, CDR2 SFDVKD. Losses at the gene ends were 10 bases for V and 0 bases for J; bases not matched to a gene: 4. The CDR3 sequence: CATNDRANTGELFF. CDR3 nucleotide sequence: TGTGCCACTAACGACAGGGCGAACACCGGGGAGCTGTTTTTT.

The chain joins TRBV10-3 to TRBJ1-5; D is uncertain. There are 13 residues in the CDR3. Germline lookup yields CDR1 ENHRY and CDR2 SYGVKD. Trimming stripped 4 bases from V and 0 bases from J, with 4 bases between. In DNA form, the CDR3 reads TGTGCCATCAGTGCCGCTAGCAATCAGCCCCAGCATTTT. This encodes CAISAASNQPQHF.

Comment on this clonotype: One junction end does not reproduce the germline sequence, and a read error may be involved. The J gene is TRBJ2-1, the V gene TRBV5-1; possibly TRBD2 for D (6 bases). The CDR3 is made up of 14 amino acids. Germline V lookup: CDR1 SGHRS, CDR2 YFSETQ. DNA of the CDR3: TGCGCCAGCGGCTTGATTGGAGGGGTCGATGAGCAGTTCTTC. Its protein product is CASGLIGGVDEQFF. Drawing the rest from reference TRBV5-1 and TRBJ2-1, the complete variable domain is KAGVTQTPRYLIKTRGQQVTLSCSPISGHRSVSWYQQTPGQGLQFLFEYFSETQRNKGNFPGRFSGRQFSNSRSEMNVSTLELGDSALYLCASGLIGGVDEQFFGPGTRLTVL.

This clonotype was seen just once. The genes are TRBV2 and TRBJ2-1; TRBD2 agrees at 12 bases. CDR1 is SNHLY and CDR2 is FYNNEI in the germline V gene. Germline trimming cut 7 bases from V and 7 bases from J; bases unmatched to any gene: 2. The CDR3 has 13 amino acids. CDR3 sequence: CASKGLAGNEQFF. The CDR3 nucleotides are TGTGCCAGCAAAGGACTAGCGGGGAATGAGCAGTTCTTC.

This clonotype came up many times. V gene TRBV10-3 combines with J gene TRBJ2-1; D is undetermined. CDR3 length: 11 residues. The V gene's germline CDR1 is ENHRY and CDR2 SYGVKD. The V gene lost 3 bases and the J gene lost 10 bases, with 7 bases spanning the gap. The CDR3 protein is CAISDGDEQFF. Here the CDR3 DNA reads TGTGCCATCAGTGACGGAGACGAGCAGTTCTTC.

This rearrangement joins TRBV5-5 to TRBJ2-7, with D unclear. V was clipped by 4 bases and J by 4 bases, with 18 bases between them. The CDR3 totals 15 residues. Germline CDR1 reads SGHKS; CDR2 reads YYEKEE (reference sequence). This CDR3 reads CASSRSGTEIYEQYF. In nucleotides, the CDR3 is TGTGCCAGCAGCCGGAGTGGCACAGAGATATACGAGCAGTACTTC.